Following are 6 T cell receptor beta chains from one sample sequenced in a study of cytomegalovirus exposure and HLA in healthy donors. Use of 60 Vbeta and 13 Jbeta primers characterized the PCR. Clones were read by immunoSEQ multiplex PCR, and TCRdb kept only the in-frame ones, dropping some. This sample yields under 90,000 clones, of which about 80% are seen a single time; around 3.2% belongs to the top ten. The source material was PBMCs. The source is a man aged 45 to 65 in good health and CMV-seropositive.

The chain recombines TRBV2 with TRBJ1-2, with 7 positions matching TRBD1. CDR1 SNHLY and CDR2 FYNNEI come from the germline V gene. J was trimmed by 0 bases and V by 3 bases; bases with no gene match: 7. CDR3 length: 16 residues. CDR3 DNA sequence: TGTGCCAGCAGTGATGGAGACAGGGAGGCTAACTATGGCTACACCTTC. This codes for CASSDGDREANYGYTF.

This clone is deemed medium-sized. The chain carries TRBV4-3 and TRBJ1-2, with D maybe TRBD1 (5 bases). Germline CDR1 reads LGHNA; CDR2 reads YSLEER. The CDR3 has 16 residues. V shed 0 bases and J shed 8 bases, with 19 bases lying between them. In nucleotides, the CDR3 is TGCGCCAGCAGCCAAGATCTTGCGAGGACGGACAAAGGCTACACCTTC. This gives the protein CASSQDLARTDKGYTF.

About this clone itself: The junction does not match germline at one end; this may be a read error. This chain uses TRBV13 with TRBJ2-6; 9 nucleotides match TRBD1. The CDR3 length is 18 residues. Germline V gene sequence: CDR1 PRHDT, CDR2 FYEKMQ (reference sequence). The CDR3: CASSIPGTGSSGANGLTF. The CDR3 DNA follows: TGTGCCAGCAGCATTCCCGGGACAGGGAGCTCTGGGGCCAACGGCCTGACTTTC.

The J gene is TRBJ2-3, the V gene TRBV25-1; 9 bases line up with TRBD2. CDR3 length: 15 amino acids. The V gene's germline CDR1 is MGHDK and CDR2 SYGVNS. Losses at the gene ends were 5 bases for V and 8 bases for J; bases not matched to a gene: 11. The CDR3 protein is CASSTTRASGITQYF. In DNA, the CDR3 is TGTGCCAGCAGTACAACGAGGGCTAGCGGGATTACGCAGTATTTT.

This chain connects TRBV5-1 to TRBJ1-1, with 10 bases identical to TRBD1. The V gene end was trimmed by 3 bases and the J gene end by 5 bases; junction bases not matched to a gene: 7. The length of the CDR3 is 15 residues. From germline, CDR1 is SGHRS and CDR2 YFSETQ. DNA for the CDR3: TGCGCCAGCAGCTCGCAGACAGGGGGCCATACTGAAGCTTTCTTT. The encoded protein is CASSSQTGGHTEAFF.

Points on this clone: The junction does not match germline at one end; this may be a read error. J is TRBJ1-3 and V is TRBV29-1; TRBD1 aligns across 7 bases. The germline gives CDR1 SQVTM, CDR2 ANQGSEA. The CDR3 is made up of 13 amino acids. The CDR3 DNA is TGCAGCGTGGAAGCGACAGGGGGAAACACCATATATTTT. This codes for CSVEATGGNTIYF.